This T cell receptor beta chain originates from a study of cytomegalovirus exposure and HLA in healthy donors. Study background: The same platform as the 500 to 700 first-cohort repertoires was used for the 130 or so validation repertoires, a later analysis reported.

Profiling relied on immunoSEQ multiplex PCR, and the TCRdb table lists in-frame clones only, not all of them. The sample includes some 310,000 clones, 88% of them seen just once. CDR1 is PRHDT, CDR2 FYEKMQ, per germline (reference sequence). This CDR3 is 17 amino acids long. Trimming pared 4 bases from V and 1 base from J, leaving 19 bases between. V and J are TRBV13 and TRBJ1-1; D unclear. Sequencing was done on a sample of PBMCs. This sequence was found in a man aged 25-45 years in good health and CMV-seronegative. The CDR3 loop is CASSSGPGDWGNTEAFF. The DNA of the CDR3 is TGTGCCAGCAGCTCCGGTCCGGGAGATTGGGGGAACACTGAAGCTTTCTTT.